One and the same sample provided the 14 T cell receptor beta chains below, sequenced in a study of OX40 agonist ivuxolimab in advanced cancers. Repertoires were generated with immunoSEQ multiplex PCR, while TCRdb's copy carries only in-frame clones and drops some. There are about 66,000 clones in the sample; approximately 81% occur only once, and around 0.68% lies in the top ten. The input for sequencing was CD4+ or CD8+ T cells sorted from blood, taken in a trial of the OX40 agonist ivuxolimab. The source is an adult with an advanced solid tumor such as melanoma, head and neck, liver or kidney cancer.

The V gene is TRBV29-1, the J gene TRBJ2-7; 8 bases match TRBD1. The germline CDR1 and CDR2 sequences are SQVTM and ANQGSEA. V lost 5 bases to trimming and J lost 0 bases; unmatched junction nucleotides: 9. CDR3 size: 15 residues. The CDR3 DNA is TGCAGCGTTAATTCCGGACAGGGAAACTCCTACGAGCAGTACTTC. It yields the protein CSVNSGQGNSYEQYF.

The chain has TRBV7-2 and TRBJ2-5; maybe TRBD1 (5 bases). Germline V gene data show CDR1 as SGHTA and CDR2 as FQGNSA. The CDR3 has 13 residues. V was trimmed by 5 bases and J by 2 bases, leaving 9 bases between them. Here the CDR3 reads CASSRPGQETQYF. The CDR3 DNA sequence: TGTGCCAGCAGCCGACCAGGGCAAGAGACCCAGTACTTC.

The gene calls are TRBV20-1 and TRBJ2-1; unclear D gene. The length of the CDR3 is 11 residues. Trimming removed 6 bases at V and 7 bases at J, with 10 bases between. Germline CDR1 and CDR2: DFQATT and SNEGSKA (reference sequence). CDR3 coding DNA: TGCAGTGCAAGTAGGATTAATGAGCAGTTCTTC. It translates to CSASRINEQFF.

The V and J genes are TRBV7-2 and TRBJ2-5; 8 nucleotides align to TRBD1. Per the germline V gene, CDR1 is SGHTA and CDR2 is FQGNSA. V dropped 5 bases and J dropped 5; count of bases not matched to a gene: 10. There are 15 residues in the CDR3. The CDR3 region is CASSPTTGAWETQYF. The CDR3 DNA sequence: TGTGCCAGCAGCCCGACGACAGGGGCGTGGGAGACCCAGTACTTC.

This clone has just a few counts. The CDR3 protein is CASSPGQGENYGYTF. CDR3 bases: TGTGCCAGCTCACCGGGACAGGGTGAGAACTATGGCTACACCTTC. This rearrangement joins TRBV18 to TRBJ1-2; 9 bases are a match to TRBD1. The ends lost 3 bases at V and 2 bases at J; junction bases unmatched: 4. Germline-derived CDR1 and CDR2 are KGHSH and LQKENI. The CDR3 runs 15 residues.

Only one count was recorded for this clone. The rearrangement uses TRBV29-1 and TRBJ2-3, with a possible D match to TRBD2 (5 bases). Between the trimmed V and J ends, which lost 7 bases and 4 bases, there was a span of 18 bases. The germline CDR1 and CDR2 sequences are SQVTM and ANQGSEA. The CDR3 covers 14 residues. CDR3 residues: CSAKRASPADTQYF. In DNA, the CDR3 is TGCAGCGCCAAGAGGGCTAGCCCGGCAGATACGCAGTATTTT.

V usage is TRBV2 and J usage is TRBJ2-7, with 8 bases that match TRBD2. The CDR3 runs to 16 residues. With 6 bases clipped from V and 6 bases from J, the junction kept 16 bases outside the gene matches. Germline lookup yields CDR1 SNHLY and CDR2 FYNNEI. This CDR3 reads CASSQRPAGGWGEQYF. The CDR3 nucleotides read TGTGCCAGCAGCCAACGACCGGCGGGGGGCTGGGGCGAGCAGTACTTC. The variable domain in full, completed from reference TRBV2 and TRBJ2-7, reads EPEVTQTPSHQVTQMGQEVILRCVPISNHLYFYWYRQILGQKVEFLVSFYNNEISEKSEIFDDQFSVERPDGSNFTLKIRSTKLEDSAMYFCASSQRPAGGWGEQYFGPGTRLTVT.

The chain carries TRBV5-1 and TRBJ2-3; a possible D gene is TRBD2 (5 bases). V was pared by 1 base and J by 3 bases, with 12 bases between. Germline V lookup: CDR1 SGHRS, CDR2 YFSETQ. The CDR3 runs to 15 residues. CDR3 sequence: CASSLYDYRTDTQYF. The CDR3 coding sequence is TGCGCCAGCAGCTTGTATGACTATAGGACAGATACGCAGTATTTT.

The gene calls are TRBV4-1 and TRBJ2-6, with D unresolved. Trimming stripped 2 bases from V and 2 bases from J, with 7 bases between. This CDR3 has 15 residues. Germline assignment: CDR1 MGHRA and CDR2 YSYEKL. The CDR3 loop reads CASSQSVAGANVLTF. DNA for the CDR3: TGCGCCAGCAGCCAATCAGTCGCTGGGGCCAACGTCCTGACTTTC.

Written as DNA, the CDR3 is TGTGCCAGCAGCCCCCGACTAGCGGGGGGGTATCAAGCGGAGCTGTTTTTT. This translates into CASSPRLAGGYQAELFF. V usage is TRBV11-2 and J usage is TRBJ2-2; 14 positions match TRBD2. Germline V gene sequence: CDR1 SGHAT, CDR2 FQNNGV. The CDR3 is 17 residues long. Losses at the gene ends were 5 bases for V and 10 bases for J; bases not matched to a gene: 12.

The chain recombines TRBV6-5 with TRBJ2-2; 8 bases match TRBD1. V dropped 6 bases and J dropped 10; count of bases not matched to a gene: 7. The CDR3 consists of 13 residues. Germline lookup yields CDR1 MNHEY and CDR2 SVGAGI. CDR3 bases: TGTGCCAGCAGCCTAGGACAGGGCACGGAGCTGTTTTTT. Protein: CASSLGQGTELFF.

This chain connects TRBV5-6 to TRBJ2-3; 7 bases are shared with TRBD1. Unmatched junction bases numbered 6, after V lost 1 base and J lost 4 bases. The CDR3 runs 15 residues. The germline gives CDR1 SGHDT, CDR2 YYEEEE. The CDR3 reads CASSLPGQGADTQYF. DNA of the CDR3: TGTGCCAGCAGCTTGCCCGGGCAGGGGGCAGATACGCAGTATTTT.

The J gene is TRBJ2-5, the V gene TRBV19; possibly TRBD1 for D (6 bases). Germline V CDR1 and CDR2: LNHDA, SQIVND (reference sequence). This CDR3 spans 14 amino acids. V lost 4 bases and J 5 bases, leaving 14 bases between the germline ends. The CDR3 DNA follows: TGTGCCAGTAGTACGGGACACCCTGGGGAGACCCAGTACTTC. Protein product: CASSTGHPGETQYF.

The V and J genes are TRBV5-1 and TRBJ2-3; D not resolved. This CDR3 comprises 14 residues. Germline V CDR1 and CDR2: SGHRS, YFSETQ. Trimming took off 0 bases at V and 3 bases at J, with 8 bases between the two ends. DNA of the CDR3: TGCGCCAGCAGCTTGGGCATGGTTACAGATACGCAGTATTTT. Residues: CASSLGMVTDTQYF.